These 10 T cell receptor beta chains were all obtained from the same sample, sequenced in a study of cytomegalovirus exposure and HLA in healthy donors (dated by TCRdb to 2015 to 2018). Library preparation was by the immunoSEQ multiplex PCR assay. In its TCRdb copy, this immuneACCESS table keeps in-frame sequences only and misses some clones. Where compared with another copy, unresolved V genes explain less than half of these, and the others have no known cause. In all, the sample holds fewer than 95,000 clones, and about 95% of those were seen once. The ten largest clones add up to about 0.6% of the sample. Sequences were obtained from PBMCs. The receptors derive from a young woman in good health and CMV-seronegative.

This clone has a single count. V and J are TRBV6-4 and TRBJ1-5; 7 bases agree with TRBD1. V was pared by 8 bases and J by 0 bases, with 10 bases of the junction left unmatched. CDR1 and CDR2 from the germline V gene are MRHNA and SNTAGT. The CDR3 is made up of 16 amino acids. The CDR3 bases are TGTGCCAGCCAGATCGGACAGGCTTATAGCAATCAGCCCCAGCATTTT. Translation: CASQIGQAYSNQPQHF.

The chain combines TRBV30 with TRBJ2-7; TRBD2 is a possible D gene (6 bases). V was shortened by 2 bases and J by 9 bases, with 14 bases between the two germline ends. CDR1 and CDR2 from the germline V gene are GTSNPN and SVGIG (reference sequence). This CDR3 region has 12 residues. CDR3 residues: CAWSRRAGGQYF. CDR3 bases: TGTGCCTGGAGTCGCCGAGCGGGCGGGCAGTACTTC.

The genes are TRBV6-5 and TRBJ2-7; D unresolved. Deletions cut 6 bases from V and 4 bases from J, with 7 bases between. The CDR3 is 11 residues long. The V gene's germline CDR1 is MNHEY and CDR2 SVGAGI. The CDR3 region is CASRLVYEQYF. CDR3 in DNA: TGTGCCAGCAGGCTAGTGTACGAGCAGTACTTC.

V usage is TRBV23-1 and J usage is TRBJ2-3; D gene unclear. TRBV23-1 is classed as an ORF, of uncertain function. The CDR3 spans 14 residues. With 6 bases removed from V and 4 bases from J, the gap between germline ends came to 14 bases. The CDR3 DNA reads TGCGCCAGCAGACGGCGGTCCCTGTCAGATACGCAGTATTTT. It specifies CASRRRSLSDTQYF.

The rearrangement uses TRBV4-3 and TRBJ1-5, with D tentatively TRBD1 (6 bases). The CDR3 consists of 14 residues. Trimming stripped 1 base from V and 6 bases from J, with 10 bases between. Germline CDR1 is LGHNA and CDR2 is YSLEER. The DNA for the CDR3 is TGCGCCAGCAGCCAAGCCAGGGGAACTCAGCCCCAGCATTTT. It translates to CASSQARGTQPQHF.

Written as DNA, the CDR3 is TGTGCCATCAGTGATGAAGGGGATCAGCCCCAGCATTTT. Translated, it gives CAISDEGDQPQHF. The chain recombines TRBV10-3 with TRBJ1-5, with D perhaps matching TRBD1 (5 bases). Germline CDR1 reads ENHRY; CDR2 reads SYGVKD. The CDR3 extends over 13 amino acids. The ends were cut back, 3 bases at V and 5 bases at J, with 8 bases in the middle.

The V call is TRBV6-6, the J call TRBJ1-5; possibly TRBD1 for D (6 bases). V was shortened by 5 bases and J by 6 bases, with 17 bases between the two germline ends. The CDR3 loop spans 15 amino acids. In germline, CDR1 is MNHNY, CDR2 SVGAGI (reference sequence). CDR3 DNA: TGTGCCAGCAGTCCCTGGGGGGGGGCCGCTCAGCCCCAGCATTTT. The encoded protein is CASSPWGGAAQPQHF.

The chain joins TRBV7-8 to TRBJ1-1, with TRBD1 matching 7 bases. The CDR3 runs 15 residues. The V and J ends lost 5 bases and 1 base, in that order; junction bases with no gene match: 7. In germline, CDR1 is SGHVS, CDR2 FQNEAQ. CDR3 region: CASSARTGWNTEAFF. CDR3 nucleotide sequence: TGTGCCAGCAGCGCCCGGACAGGATGGAACACTGAAGCTTTCTTT.

This chain joins TRBV4-3 and TRBJ2-1; 7 bases are a match to TRBD2. V shed 1 base and J 4 bases; nucleotides not matched to a gene: 4. Germline V gene sequence: CDR1 LGHNA, CDR2 YSLEER. The CDR3 runs 15 residues. The CDR3 sequence is CASSQGGGDYNEQFF. The CDR3 DNA is TGCGCCAGCAGCCAAGGTGGGGGGGATTACAATGAGCAGTTCTTC.

This chain links TRBV16 with TRBJ1-6; maybe TRBD1 (6 bases). The CDR3 has 16 amino acids. Trimming left V 2 bases short and J 6 bases short, with 14 bases between. The germline V gene has CDR1 KGHSY and CDR2 FQNENV. CDR3 region: CASSQTRGGFNSPLHF. CDR3 bases: TGTGCCAGCAGCCAAACCCGGGGGGGCTTTAATTCACCCCTCCACTTT.